This T cell receptor (beta chain) was found in a study of cytomegalovirus exposure and HLA in healthy donors. For the study at large: Most genotyped donors, about 81% of some 400, had Caucasian-associated genetic ancestry. Points from the study as a whole: An analysis that was carried out later associated 16,000 or so TCR beta sequences with HLA alleles at 0.05 false discovery rate. The authors confirmed in vitro that a few CMV-associated chains were specific for CMV antigens.

Both 60 Vbeta primers and 13 Jbeta primers went into the PCR. Sequencing used immunoSEQ multiplex PCR; TCRdb keeps in-frame clones, though not all of them. The sample holds tens of thousands of clones; around 64% are singletons and the top ten take around 2.3%. The CDR3 spans 18 residues. Trimming at V came to 7 bases and at J to 2 bases, leaving 16 bases not matched to a gene. The germline CDR1 and CDR2 sequences are SNHLY and FYNNEI. Details on this clone: Antigen specificity is unknown.

The sample was PBMCs. This receptor was identified in a young man in good health and CMV-seronegative. The V and J genes are TRBV2 and TRBJ2-5; 10 bases fit TRBD1. The CDR3 bases are TGTGCCAGCACCCGCCGACCGGGACAGGGGTTGGGGCAAGAGACCCAGTACTTC. This gives the protein CASTRRPGQGLGQETQYF.